This is a list of T cell receptor beta chains from one sample in a study of CD8 T cells in ankylosing spondylitis. MiXCR, applied by TCRdb to the 5' RACE reads, yields one record per CDR3 protein. The sample contains under 300,000 distinct CDR3 sequences, 8% to 9.5% of which appear only once. Sequenced input: blood, either unsorted or a sorted T cell fraction (not recorded which). The receptors originated from a male donor with ankylosing spondylitis or in good health (not recorded which). Each CDR3 is given with its conserved first and last residue.

14	TRBJ1-1	TRBV3-1	CASSQVGGTTEAFF
11	TRBJ2-1	TRBV7-2	CASSSGTTQFF
13	TRBJ1-5	TRBV10-3	CAISDSPNQPQHF
13	TRBJ1-1	TRBV9	CASSPEVNTEAFF
11	TRBJ1-1	TRBV5-1	CASKGDTEAFF
14	TRBJ1-1	TRBV10-2	CASSVTGEGTEAFF
15	TRBJ2-5	TRBV20-1	CSADPTSGGPRTQYF
12	TRBJ2-5	TRBV19	CASGVGSETQYF
12	TRBJ1-2	TRBV5-6	CATGPQGDGYTF
15	TRBJ2-1	TRBV12-3/TRBV12-4	CASKETLSSYNEQFF
17	TRBJ1-6	TRBV6-1	CASRTHTGGTYNSPLHF
13	TRBJ2-1	TRBV25-1	CASSLPNHDEQFF
15	TRBJ2-1	TRBV15	CATSRSGRVDNEQFF
13	TRBJ1-6	TRBV20-1	CSARGQGHSPLHF
14	TRBJ1-5	TRBV7-8	CASSRDTTGQPQHF
17	TRBJ2-4	TRBV20-1	CSAVLGAGGLSKNIQYF
12	TRBJ1-4	TRBV3-1	CASSQDSEKLFF
15	TRBJ1-3	TRBV6-1	CASSATGGTGNTIYF
14	TRBJ2-5	TRBV5-1	CASSLVGGQETQYF
12	TRBJ2-1	TRBV12-3/TRBV12-4	CASSRLAAEQFF
16	TRBJ2-1	TRBV24-1	CATSRGRTSSYNEQFF
13	TRBJ2-7	TRBV12-3/TRBV12-4	CASSLSTLYEQYF
16	TRBJ2-1	TRBV4-3	CASSQVSPPLSNEQFF
14	TRBJ2-1	TRBV5-1	CASSLGGGTLSLFF
15	TRBJ2-7	TRBV12-3/TRBV12-4	CASSITSGASYEQYF
13	TRBJ1-5	TRBV20-1	CSASQGGSQPQHF
12	TRBJ2-7	TRBV14	CASSQVGFEQYF
16	TRBJ2-1	TRBV11-2	CASSRILAGAYNEQFF
15	TRBJ1-3	TRBV5-5	CASSLGDSLGNTIYF
16	TRBJ2-1	TRBV12-3/TRBV12-4	CASSPSRDQNPNEQFF
12	TRBJ2-7	TRBV5-6	CASSPVGTIGDF
15	TRBJ2-2	TRBV5-1	CASSLRTVNTGELFF
18	TRBJ1-2	TRBV11-1	CASSFSGTGGLLDYGYTF
16	TRBJ2-3	TRBV7-2	CASSPQEKLSTDTQYF
14	TRBJ1-2	TRBV13	CASSLGQGLRGYTF
13	TRBJ1-2	TRBV10-1	CASSEMRNYGYTF
14	TRBJ2-3	TRBV13	CASSTDVTTDTQYF
11	TRBJ1-1	TRBV12-3/TRBV12-4	CASSLGGEAFF
16	TRBJ2-7	TRBV20-1	CSARRLAGLDTGEQYF
14	TRBJ2-3	TRBV20-1	CSAAGTRTTDTQYF
17	TRBJ2-5	TRBV4-3	CASSQDAPLAEQETQYF
13	TRBJ1-2	TRBV7-9	CASTQTGTYGYTF
16	TRBJ2-1	TRBV5-6	CASSLGPPGGRGEQFF
13	TRBJ2-3	TRBV12-3/TRBV12-4	CASSRDAVDTQYF
16	TRBJ2-1	TRBV6-2/TRBV6-3	CASSFSTSGGYNEQFF
13	TRBJ1-5	TRBV7-2	CASSTGGVLPQHF